This TCR beta chain emerged from a study of shared clonotypes between healthy human individuals. As for the study in general: The study used three CD4 naive, three CD4 memory, two CD8 naive and one CD8 memory plate per donor. Study-level findings and limits: Read depth was anticipated to influence clonotype sharing among donors.

Each donor was a Caucasian adult residing in Nashville, Tennessee. Clones were sequenced by immunoSEQ multiplex PCR, and TCRdb holds only the in-frame ones, with some missing. The sample has roughly 170,000 clones; approximately 70% are singletons. V lost 6 bases and J lost 5; bases outside the gene matches: 5. The length of the CDR3 is 13 residues. From germline, CDR1 is SGHTA and CDR2 FQGNSA. This clone was detected a few times. The antigen is undetermined. The sequenced material came from memory CD4+ T cells sorted from blood. Subset in this sample: CD45RA-negative fraction. The receptor's source is a man younger than 45 in good health. This chain links TRBV7-2 with TRBJ2-7; 9 nucleotides align to TRBD1. The DNA for the CDR3 is TGTGCCAGCAGATCGGACAGGGGCCACGAGCAGTACTTC. Protein product: CASRSDRGHEQYF.